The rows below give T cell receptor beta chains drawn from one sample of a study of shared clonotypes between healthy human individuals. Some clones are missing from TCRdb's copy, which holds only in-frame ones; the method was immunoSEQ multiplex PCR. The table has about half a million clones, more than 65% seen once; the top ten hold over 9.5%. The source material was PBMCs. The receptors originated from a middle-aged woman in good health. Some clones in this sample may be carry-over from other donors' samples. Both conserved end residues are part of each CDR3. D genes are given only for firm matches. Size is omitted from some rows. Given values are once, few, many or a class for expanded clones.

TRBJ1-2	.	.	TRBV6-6	TGTGCCAGCAGCGAAAAGAACTCCCCAACGGTCTATGGCTACACCTTC	CASSEKNSPTVYGYTF
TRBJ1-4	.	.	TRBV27	TGTGCCAGCAGGGGGGGCGGGAGTGAAAAACTGTTTTTT	CASRGGGSEKLFF
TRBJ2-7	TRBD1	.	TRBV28	TGTGCCAGCAGCCAGTCCGGGACAGAGTCCTACGAGCAGTACTTC	CASSQSGTESYEQYF
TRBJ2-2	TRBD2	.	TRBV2	TGTGCCAGCAGTGGGACTAGCGGCGGGGAGCTGTTTTTT	CASSGTSGGELFF
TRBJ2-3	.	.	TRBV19	TGTGCCAGTAGTATAGGCCCCGTTTCAGATACGCAGTATTTT	CASSIGPVSDTQYF
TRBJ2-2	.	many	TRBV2	TGTGCCAGCACGCAGGGAACGAACACCGGGGAGCTGTTTTTT	CASTQGTNTGELFF
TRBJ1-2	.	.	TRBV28	TGTGCCAGCAGCCGGGCAGCTAACTATGGCTACACCTTC	CASSRAANYGYTF
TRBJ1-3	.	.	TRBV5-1	TGCGCCAGCAGCTTGGACGGCAGGGCGGATGGAAACACCATATATTTT	CASSLDGRADGNTIYF
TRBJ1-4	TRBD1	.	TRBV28	TGTGCCAGCAGCGCAGGGGGAGTGGAAAAACTGTTTTTT	CASSAGGVEKLFF
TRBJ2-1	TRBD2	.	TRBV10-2	TGCGCCAGCAGTCCCCAGCGGGGCAATGAGCAGTTCTTC	CASSPQRGNEQFF
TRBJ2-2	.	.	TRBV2	TGTGCCAGCAGTCAGCAATCCGGGGGCACCGGGGAGCTGTTTTTT	CASSQQSGGTGELFF
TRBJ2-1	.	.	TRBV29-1	TGCAGCGTCCACCGACGGGGACTCCTGAACAATGAGCAGTTCTTC	CSVHRRGLLNNEQFF
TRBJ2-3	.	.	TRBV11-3	TGTGCCAGCAGCGGCGGGCTTTCCCCCCGCACAGATACGCAGTATTTT	CASSGGLSPRTDTQYF
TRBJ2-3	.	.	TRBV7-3	TGTGCCAGCAGCTCCGGGTGGAAGAAGGCGCAGTATTTT	CASSSGWKKAQYF
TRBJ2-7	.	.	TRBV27	TGTGCCAGCAGCCCCGACGAGCAGTACTTC	CASSPDEQYF
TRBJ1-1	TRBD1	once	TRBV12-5	TGTGCTAGTCAACCGGGACAGGGAAGGGTGAGCACTGAAGCTTTCTTT	CASQPGQGRVSTEAFF
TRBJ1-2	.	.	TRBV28	TGTGCCAGCAGTTTATGGCCTAACTATGGCTACACCTTC	CASSLWPNYGYTF
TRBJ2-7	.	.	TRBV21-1	TGTGCCAGCAGCAAAGCTTCGACAGGTCTCTTAGGGTACGAGCAGTACTTC	CASSKASTGLLGYEQYF
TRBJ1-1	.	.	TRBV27	TGTGCCAGCAGCCTACAGTACTTGAACACTGAAGCTTTCTTT	CASSLQYLNTEAFF
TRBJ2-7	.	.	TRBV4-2	TGTGCCAGCAGCCAAGATGGGGTTCGCTCCTACGAGCAGTACTTC	CASSQDGVRSYEQYF
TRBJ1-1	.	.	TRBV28	TGTGCCAGCAGCCCGAGGTCGGGCACTGAAGCTTTCTTT	CASSPRSGTEAFF
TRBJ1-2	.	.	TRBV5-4	TGTGCCAGCAGCTTGGCCCTGGGAGGGAATGTTGATGGCTACACCTTC	CASSLALGGNVDGYTF
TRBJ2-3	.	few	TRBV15	TGTGCCACCAGCAGAGATAGTGGAGGACGGTTACCCCTGCATGACACAGATACGCAGTATTTT	CATSRDSGGRLPLHDTDTQYF
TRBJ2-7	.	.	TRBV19	TGTGCCAGTAGTATAAGCGGGCCCTGGGAGCAGTACTTC	CASSISGPWEQYF
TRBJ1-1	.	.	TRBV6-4	TGTGCCAGCAGTGCAGGACCAAACACTGAAGCTTTCTTT	CASSAGPNTEAFF
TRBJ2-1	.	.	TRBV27	TGTGCCAGCAGCAGACAGTTTCCTCTTTTAAATGAGCAGTTCTTC	CASSRQFPLLNEQFF
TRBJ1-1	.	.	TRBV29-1	TGCAGCGTTGAATTGGCGGGCACTGAAGCTTTCTTT	CSVELAGTEAFF
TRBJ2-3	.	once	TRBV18	TGTGCCAGCTCACGCGCGGAGAGCAGCACAGATACGCAGTATTTT	CASSRAESSTDTQYF
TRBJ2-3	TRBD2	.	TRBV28	TGTGCCAGCAGTAGGACTAGCGGGGGAGATACGCAGTATTTT	CASSRTSGGDTQYF
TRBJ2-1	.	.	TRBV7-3	TGTGCCAGCAGCCCCGGCCTAGTCGCTGAGCAGTTCTTC	CASSPGLVAEQFF
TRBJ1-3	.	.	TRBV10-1	TGCGCCAGCCCACACAGGCCTAGCTCTGGAAACACCATATATTTT	CASPHRPSSGNTIYF
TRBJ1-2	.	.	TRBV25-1	TGTGCCAGCAGTGGAGCCCCGGCAAGGGGCGGCTATGGCTACACCTTC	CASSGAPARGGYGYTF
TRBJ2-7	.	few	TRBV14	TGTGCCAGCAGCCAAGGGGCGGGTCAGGCCTACGAGCAGTACTTC	CASSQGAGQAYEQYF
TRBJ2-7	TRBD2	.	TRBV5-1	TGCGCCAGCAGCTTGGGGACTAGCGGGAGGGCGAACTCCTACGAGCAGTACTTC	CASSLGTSGRANSYEQYF
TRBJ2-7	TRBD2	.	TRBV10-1	TGCGCCAGCAGTGCAAGGACGGGGGGACTCTACGAGCAGTACTTC	CASSARTGGLYEQYF
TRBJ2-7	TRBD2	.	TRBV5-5	TGTGCCAGCAGCGTCACTAGCGGGAACTACGAGCAGTACTTC	CASSVTSGNYEQYF
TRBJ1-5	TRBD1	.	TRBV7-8	TGTGCCAGCAGCCACGGTGACAGGGTGCTTCAGCCCCAGCATTTT	CASSHGDRVLQPQHF
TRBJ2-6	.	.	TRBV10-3	TGTGCCATCAGTGACCCCGTTCCCTCTGGGGCCAACGTCCTGACTTTC	CAISDPVPSGANVLTF
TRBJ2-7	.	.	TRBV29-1	TGCAGCGTTGACCTCCGGGACGTCGGCTCCTACGAGCAGTACTTC	CSVDLRDVGSYEQYF
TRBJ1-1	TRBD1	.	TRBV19	TGTGCCAGTAGGACAGGGGGCGCGAGGACTGAAGCTTTCTTT	CASRTGGARTEAFF
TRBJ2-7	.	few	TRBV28	TGTGCCAGCAGTTTTGCCGAGGCTTCGCACTTC	CASSFAEASHF
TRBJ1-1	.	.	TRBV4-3	TGCGCCAGCAGCCAAGTGGGGAGATTGAACACTGAAGCTTTCTTT	CASSQVGRLNTEAFF
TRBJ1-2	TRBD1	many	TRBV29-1	TGCAGCGTTGAAGATCGGGGGACAGGGAATGGCTACACCTTC	CSVEDRGTGNGYTF
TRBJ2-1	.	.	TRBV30	TGTGCCTGGAGTCCGATTAGGTACAATGAGCAGTTCTTC	CAWSPIRYNEQFF
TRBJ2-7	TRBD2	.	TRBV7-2	TGTGCCAGCAGCTTAGCGGGGACTAGCGGGTCTCCCTACGAGCAGTACTTC	CASSLAGTSGSPYEQYF
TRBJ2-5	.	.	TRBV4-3	TGCGCCAGCAGCCAAGTCGGGGCCGGCCCGGAGACCCAGTACTTC	CASSQVGAGPETQYF
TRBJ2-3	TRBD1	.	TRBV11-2	TGTGCCAGCAGCTCCTACAGGGGCCCCTCCACAGATACGCAGTATTTT	CASSSYRGPSTDTQYF
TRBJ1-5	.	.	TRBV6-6	TGTGCCAGCAGTACTAGCGACACAAATCAGCCCCAGCATTTT	CASSTSDTNQPQHF
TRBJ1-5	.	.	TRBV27	TGTGCCAGCACCTACAATCAGCCCCAGCATTTT	CASTYNQPQHF
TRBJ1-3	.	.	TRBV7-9	TGTGCCAGCAGCTCCGCTAAGGGGGACTCACCAGGAAACACCATATATTTT	CASSSAKGDSPGNTIYF
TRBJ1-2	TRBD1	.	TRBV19	TGTGCCAGTAGTATACCGGGACAGGGCCGTGGCTACACCTTC	CASSIPGQGRGYTF
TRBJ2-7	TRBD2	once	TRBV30	TGTGCCTGTACCATAGCGGGAGTTCACGAGCAGTACTTC	CACTIAGVHEQYF
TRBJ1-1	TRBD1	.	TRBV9	TGTGCCAGCAGCGTATATGGGACAGCGAACACTGAAGCTTTCTTT	CASSVYGTANTEAFF
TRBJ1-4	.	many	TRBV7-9	TGTGCCAGCAGCTTGACCGGGGGCGAGGGAGGTGAAAAACTGTTTTTT	CASSLTGGEGGEKLFF
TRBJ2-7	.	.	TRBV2	TGTGCCAGCTGCGAGGGCTACGAGCAGTACTTC	CASCEGYEQYF
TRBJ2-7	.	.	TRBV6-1	TGTGCCAGCAGTTCTGTCAATACCTACGAGCAGTACTTC	CASSSVNTYEQYF